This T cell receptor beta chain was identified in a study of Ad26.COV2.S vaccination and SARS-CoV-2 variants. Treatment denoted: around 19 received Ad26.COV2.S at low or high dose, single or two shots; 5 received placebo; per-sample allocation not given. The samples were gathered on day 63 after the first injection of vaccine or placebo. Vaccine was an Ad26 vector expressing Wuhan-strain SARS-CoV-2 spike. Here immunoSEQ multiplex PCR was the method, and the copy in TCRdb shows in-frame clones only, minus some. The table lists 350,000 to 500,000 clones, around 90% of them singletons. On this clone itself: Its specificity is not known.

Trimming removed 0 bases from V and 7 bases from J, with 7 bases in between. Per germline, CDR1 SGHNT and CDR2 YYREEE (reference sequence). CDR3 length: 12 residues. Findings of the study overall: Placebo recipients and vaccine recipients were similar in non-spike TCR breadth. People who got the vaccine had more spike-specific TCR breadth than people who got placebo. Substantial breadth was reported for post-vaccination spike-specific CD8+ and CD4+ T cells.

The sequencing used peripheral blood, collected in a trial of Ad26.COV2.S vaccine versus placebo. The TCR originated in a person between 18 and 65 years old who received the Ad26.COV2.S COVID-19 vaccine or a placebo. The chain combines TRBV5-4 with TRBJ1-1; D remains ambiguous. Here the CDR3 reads CASSLAGFEAFF. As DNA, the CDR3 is TGTGCCAGCAGCTTGGCGGGCTTTGAAGCTTTCTTT.